These 6 T cell receptor beta chains were sequenced from one sample in a study of T cells after yellow fever vaccination (dated by TCRdb to between 2018 and 2021). According to the study, the label for this sample's treatment or condition signals: live attenuated yellow fever vaccine strain. The library was generated by 5' RACE. The sequencer was an Illumina HiSeq 2500. Starting from the raw public reads, TCRdb applied fastp trimming at Q25, assembled clones with MiXCR and retained in-frame beta chains. Identical CDR3 proteins give one entry, which carries the most common genes and DNA. This sample holds about 580,000 distinct CDR3 sequences; less than 20% were observed only once. The ten top clones hold approximately 15% of the sample. The material sequenced was PBMCs, taken more than 4 days after the first yellow fever vaccination. Receptors originate from a man aged 18-30 years who received the YFV17D yellow fever vaccine.

This clonotype was picked up many times. The rearrangement uses TRBV7-2 and TRBJ1-5; D may be TRBD1 (6 bases). From germline, CDR1 is SGHTA and CDR2 FQGNSA. V lost 1 base and J 3 bases, leaving 13 bases between the germline ends. The CDR3 runs to 16 residues. CDR3 in amino acids: CASSLVGGADNQPQHF. The CDR3 region has the DNA TGTGCCAGCAGCTTAGTCGGGGGGGCCGACAATCAGCCCCAGCATTTT.

This chain joins TRBV7-9 and TRBJ2-5; possibly TRBD2 for D (5 bases). This CDR3 contains 14 residues. Germline CDR1 SEHNR, CDR2 FQNEAQ (reference sequence). V was pared by 6 bases and J by 2 bases, with 13 bases between. The CDR3 spells CASSYDGKQETQYF. The CDR3 DNA reads TGTGCCAGCAGTTACGACGGGAAACAAGAGACCCAGTACTTC. Full variable domain (remainder filled in from reference TRBV7-9 and TRBJ2-5): DTGVSQNPRHKITKRGQNVTFRCDPISEHNRLYWYRQTLGQGPEFLTYFQNEAQLEKSRLLSDRFSAERPKGSFSTLEIQRTEQGDSAMYLCASSYDGKQETQYFGPGTRLLVL.

This clonotype was picked up a small number of times. The V call is TRBV2, the J call TRBJ1-6; D gene ambiguous. Trimming took off 4 bases at V and 10 bases at J, with 14 bases between the two ends. Germline CDR1 reads SNHLY; CDR2 reads FYNNEI. This CDR3 region has 14 residues. The CDR3 here is CASSGSDGESPLHF. The CDR3 DNA sequence: TGTGCCAGCAGTGGGTCTGACGGGGAATCACCCCTCCACTTT.

In DNA, the CDR3 is TGTGCCAGCAGTTTCGCGGGGGGCCTTGTTACGCAGTATTTT. Translation gives CASSFAGGLVTQYF. This rearrangement joins TRBV6-2 or TRBV6-3 to TRBJ2-3; 8 nucleotides agree with TRBD2. CDR3 size: 14 residues. J was trimmed by 8 bases and V by 4 bases; bases with no gene match: 8. Germline-derived CDR1 and CDR2 are MNHEY and SVGEGT.

This clonotype was seen more than once but under ten times. V usage is TRBV6-5 and J usage is TRBJ2-6, with TRBD2 matching 8 bases. The CDR3 totals 18 residues. V lost 0 bases, J lost 2 bases, and 6 bases stayed unmatched. Germline-derived CDR1 and CDR2 are MNHEY and SVGAGI. The CDR3 sequence is CASSYSGLRGAGANVLTF. The CDR3 DNA reads as TGTGCCAGCAGTTACTCGGGGTTGCGGGGGGCTGGGGCCAACGTCCTGACTTTC.

The CDR3 coding sequence is TGCGCCAGCGTCCGGGACAGCAATCAGCCCCAGCATTTT. This gives the protein CASVRDSNQPQHF. The genes are TRBV5-1 and TRBJ1-5; D perhaps matches TRBD1 (5 bases). CDR1 SGHRS and CDR2 YFSETQ come from the germline V gene. This CDR3 region has 13 residues. The V end was cut by 7 bases, the J end by 1 base, with 9 bases between.